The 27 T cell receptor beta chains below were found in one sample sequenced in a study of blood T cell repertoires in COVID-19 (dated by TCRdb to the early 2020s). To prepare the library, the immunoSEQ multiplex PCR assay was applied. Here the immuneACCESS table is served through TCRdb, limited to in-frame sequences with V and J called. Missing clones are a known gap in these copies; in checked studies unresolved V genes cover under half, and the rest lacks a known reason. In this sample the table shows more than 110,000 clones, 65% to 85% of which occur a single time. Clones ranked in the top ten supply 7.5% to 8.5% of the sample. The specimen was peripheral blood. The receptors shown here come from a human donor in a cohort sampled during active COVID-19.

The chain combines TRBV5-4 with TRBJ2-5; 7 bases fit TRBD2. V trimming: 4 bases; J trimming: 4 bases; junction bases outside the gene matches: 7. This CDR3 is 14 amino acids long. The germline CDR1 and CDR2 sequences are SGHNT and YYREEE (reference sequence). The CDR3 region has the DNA TGTGCCAGCAGCGGATCCGGGGGGAGAGAGACCCAGTACTTC. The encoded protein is CASSGSGGRETQYF.

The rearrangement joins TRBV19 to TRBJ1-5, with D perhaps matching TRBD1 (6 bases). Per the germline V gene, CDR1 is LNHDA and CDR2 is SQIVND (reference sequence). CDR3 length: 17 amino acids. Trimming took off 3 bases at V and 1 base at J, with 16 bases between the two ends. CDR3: CASSMRGGGRSNQPQHF. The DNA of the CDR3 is TGTGCCAGTAGTATGAGGGGGGGCGGCAGAAGCAATCAGCCCCAGCATTTT.

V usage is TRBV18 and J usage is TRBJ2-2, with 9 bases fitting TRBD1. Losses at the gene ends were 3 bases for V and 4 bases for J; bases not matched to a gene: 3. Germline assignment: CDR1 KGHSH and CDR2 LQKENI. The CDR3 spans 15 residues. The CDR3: CASSPLTGGTGELFF. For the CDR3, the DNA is TGTGCCAGCTCACCTCTGACAGGGGGCACCGGGGAGCTGTTTTTT.

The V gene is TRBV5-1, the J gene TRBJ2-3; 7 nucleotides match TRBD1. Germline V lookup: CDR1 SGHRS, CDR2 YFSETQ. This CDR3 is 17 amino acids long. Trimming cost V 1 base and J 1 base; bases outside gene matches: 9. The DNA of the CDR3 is TGCGCCAGCAGCTTGAAATCCACAGGGGCAGGCACAGATACGCAGTATTTT. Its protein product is CASSLKSTGAGTDTQYF.

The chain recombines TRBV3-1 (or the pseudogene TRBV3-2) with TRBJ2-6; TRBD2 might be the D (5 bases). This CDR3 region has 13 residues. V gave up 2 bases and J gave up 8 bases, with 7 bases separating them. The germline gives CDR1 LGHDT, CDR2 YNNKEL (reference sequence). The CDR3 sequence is CASSQRGTNVLTF. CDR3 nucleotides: TGTGCCAGCAGCCAACGGGGTACCAACGTCCTGACTTTC.

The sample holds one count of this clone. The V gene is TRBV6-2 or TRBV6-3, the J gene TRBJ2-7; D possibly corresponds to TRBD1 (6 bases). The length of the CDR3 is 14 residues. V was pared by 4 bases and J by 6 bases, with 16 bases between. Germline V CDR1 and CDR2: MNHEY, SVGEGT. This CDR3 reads CASSSLLQTGEQYF. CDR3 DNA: TGTGCCAGCAGTTCCCTACTCCAGACAGGCGAGCAGTACTTC.

This CDR3 reads CASSQAFGQGSYNEQFF. Written as DNA, the CDR3 is TGTGCCAGCAGCCAAGCCTTTGGCCAGGGTAGCTACAATGAGCAGTTCTTC. This chain joins TRBV4-2 and TRBJ2-1, with D tentatively TRBD1 (5 bases). Germline V gene sequence: CDR1 LGHNA, CDR2 YNFKEQ. V gave up 1 base and J gave up 3 bases, with 16 bases separating them. The CDR3 runs to 17 residues.

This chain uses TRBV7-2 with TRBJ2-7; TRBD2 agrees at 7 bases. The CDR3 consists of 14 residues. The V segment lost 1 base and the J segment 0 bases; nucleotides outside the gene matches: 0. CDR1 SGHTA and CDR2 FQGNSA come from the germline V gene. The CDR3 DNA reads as TGTGCCAGCAGCTTAGGGACTAGCTCCTACGAGCAGTACTTC. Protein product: CASSLGTSSYEQYF.

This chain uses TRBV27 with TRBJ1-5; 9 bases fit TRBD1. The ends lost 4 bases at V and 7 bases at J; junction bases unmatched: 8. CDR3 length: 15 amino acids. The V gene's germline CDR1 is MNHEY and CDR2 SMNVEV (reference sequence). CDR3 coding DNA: TGTGCCAGCAGTTCCCAAGACAGGGGGAACCAGCCCCAGCATTTT. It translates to CASSSQDRGNQPQHF.

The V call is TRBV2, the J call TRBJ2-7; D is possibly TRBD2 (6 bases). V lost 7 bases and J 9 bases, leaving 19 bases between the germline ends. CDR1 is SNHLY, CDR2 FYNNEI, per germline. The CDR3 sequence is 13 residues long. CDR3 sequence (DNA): TGTGCCAGCACCAAAGGTGGAGGGCTCGGGCAGTACTTC. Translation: CASTKGGGLGQYF.

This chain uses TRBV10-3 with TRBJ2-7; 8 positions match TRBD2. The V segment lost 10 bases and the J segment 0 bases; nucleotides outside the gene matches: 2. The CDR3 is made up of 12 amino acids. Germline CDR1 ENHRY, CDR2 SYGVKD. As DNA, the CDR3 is TGTGCCACCAGCGGGGGCTCCTACGAGCAGTACTTC. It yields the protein CATSGGSYEQYF.

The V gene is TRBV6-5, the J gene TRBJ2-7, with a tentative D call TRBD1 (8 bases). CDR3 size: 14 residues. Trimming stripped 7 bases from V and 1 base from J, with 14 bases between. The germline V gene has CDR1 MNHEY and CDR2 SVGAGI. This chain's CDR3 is CASKHRGGSYEQYF. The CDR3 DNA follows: TGTGCCAGCAAACACAGGGGGGGTTCCTACGAGCAGTACTTC.

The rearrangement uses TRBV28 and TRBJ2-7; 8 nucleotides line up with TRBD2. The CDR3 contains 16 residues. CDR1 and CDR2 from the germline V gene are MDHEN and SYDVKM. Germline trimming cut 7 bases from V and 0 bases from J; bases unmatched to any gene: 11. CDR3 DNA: TGTGCCAGCATCAACCCTAGGGCGGGGGGCTCCTACGAGCAGTACTTC. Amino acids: CASINPRAGGSYEQYF.

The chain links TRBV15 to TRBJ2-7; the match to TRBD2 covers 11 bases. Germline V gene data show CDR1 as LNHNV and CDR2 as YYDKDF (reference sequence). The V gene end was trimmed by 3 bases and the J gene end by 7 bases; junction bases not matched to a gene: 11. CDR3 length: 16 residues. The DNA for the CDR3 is TGTGCCACCAGCAGCCCCACTAGCGGGGGCACCAGGGAGCAGTACTTC. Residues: CATSSPTSGGTREQYF.

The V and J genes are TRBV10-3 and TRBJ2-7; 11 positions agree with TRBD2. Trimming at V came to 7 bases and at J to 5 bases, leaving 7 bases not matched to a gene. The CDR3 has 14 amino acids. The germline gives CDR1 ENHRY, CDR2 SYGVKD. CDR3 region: CAIKASSGGDEQYF. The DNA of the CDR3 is TGTGCCATCAAAGCGAGTAGCGGGGGGGACGAGCAGTACTTC.

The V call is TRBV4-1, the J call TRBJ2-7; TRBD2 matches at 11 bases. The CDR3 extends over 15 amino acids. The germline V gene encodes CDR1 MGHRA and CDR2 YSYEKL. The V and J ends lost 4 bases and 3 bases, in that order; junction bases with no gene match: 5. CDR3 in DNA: TGCGCCAGCAGCCGTTGGACTAGCGGGCTCTACGAGCAGTACTTC. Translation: CASSRWTSGLYEQYF.

The CDR3 region is CASSPIGGDGYTF. CDR3 nucleotides: TGTGCCAGCTCACCAATAGGGGGCGATGGCTACACCTTC. This chain links TRBV18 with TRBJ1-2; 7 positions match TRBD1. Germline assignment: CDR1 KGHSH and CDR2 LQKENI. V gave up 2 bases and J gave up 6 bases; unmatched junction bases: 3. The CDR3 extends over 13 amino acids. Full variable domain (outside the CDR3, taken from reference TRBV18 and TRBJ1-2): NAGVMQNPRHLVRRRGQEARLRCSPMKGHSHVYWYRQLPEEGLKFMVYLQKENIIDESGMPKERFSAEFPKEGPSILRIQQVVRGDSAAYFCASSPIGGDGYTFGSGTRLTVV.

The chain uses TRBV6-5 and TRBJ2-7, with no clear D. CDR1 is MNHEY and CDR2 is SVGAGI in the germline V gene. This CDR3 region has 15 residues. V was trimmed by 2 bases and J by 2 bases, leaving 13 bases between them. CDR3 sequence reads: CASSYRERFAYEQYF. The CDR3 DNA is TGTGCCAGCAGTTACCGCGAGAGGTTCGCCTACGAGCAGTACTTC.

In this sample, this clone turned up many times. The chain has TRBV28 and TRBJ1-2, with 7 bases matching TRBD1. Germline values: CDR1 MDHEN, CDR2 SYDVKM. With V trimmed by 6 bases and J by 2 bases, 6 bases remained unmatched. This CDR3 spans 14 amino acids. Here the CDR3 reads CASRLGTVNYGYTF. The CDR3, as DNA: TGTGCCAGCAGACTAGGGACAGTAAACTATGGCTACACCTTC.

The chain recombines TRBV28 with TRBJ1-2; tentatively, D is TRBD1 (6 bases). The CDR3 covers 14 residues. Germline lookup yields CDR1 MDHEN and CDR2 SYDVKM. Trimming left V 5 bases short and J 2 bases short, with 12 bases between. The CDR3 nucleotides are TGTGCCAGCAGTGTCCGGGACAAGAACTATGGCTACACCTTC. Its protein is CASSVRDKNYGYTF.

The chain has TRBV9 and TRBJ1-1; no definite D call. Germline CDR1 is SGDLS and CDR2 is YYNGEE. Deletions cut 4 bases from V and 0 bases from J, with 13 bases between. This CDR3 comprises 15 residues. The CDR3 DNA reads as TGTGCCAGCAGCCGCGGGGTCTCCATGAACACTGAAGCTTTCTTT. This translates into CASSRGVSMNTEAFF.

The CDR3, as DNA: TGTGCCAGCAGCTTGCAGGGATCCATTCAGTACTTC. Amino acids: CASSLQGSIQYF. This rearrangement joins TRBV5-8 to TRBJ2-4; tentative D call: TRBD1 (5 bases). The CDR3 length is 12 residues. From germline, CDR1 is SGHTS and CDR2 YDEGEE. V lost 1 base to trimming and J lost 9 bases, with 8 bases between them. The variable domain in full, completed from reference TRBV5-8 and TRBJ2-4, reads EAGVTQSPTHLIKTRGQQATLRCSPISGHTSVYWYQQALGLGLQFLLWYDEGEERNRGNFPPRFSGRQFPNYSSELNVNALELEDSALYLCASSLQGSIQYFGAGTRLSVL.

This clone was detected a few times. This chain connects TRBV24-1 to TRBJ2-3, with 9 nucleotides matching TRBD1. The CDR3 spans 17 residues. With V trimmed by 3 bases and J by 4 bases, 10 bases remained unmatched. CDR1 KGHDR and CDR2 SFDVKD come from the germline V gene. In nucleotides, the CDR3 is TGTGCCACCAGTGATCCCGCACAGGGGGCCGCGGCAGATACGCAGTATTTT. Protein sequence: CATSDPAQGAAADTQYF.

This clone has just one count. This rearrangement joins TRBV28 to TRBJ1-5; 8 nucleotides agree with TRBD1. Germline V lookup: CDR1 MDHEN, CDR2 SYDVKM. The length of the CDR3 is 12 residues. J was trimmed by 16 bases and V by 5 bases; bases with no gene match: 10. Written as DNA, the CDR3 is TGTGCCAGCAGTGTAGAAGGACAGGGAATACATTTT. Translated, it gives CASSVEGQGIHF.

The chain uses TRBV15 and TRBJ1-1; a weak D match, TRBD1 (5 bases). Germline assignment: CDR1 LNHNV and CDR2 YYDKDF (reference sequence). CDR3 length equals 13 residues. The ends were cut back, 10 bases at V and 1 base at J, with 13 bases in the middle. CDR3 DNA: TGTGCCAGCCGGGGGACCGGGAACACTGAAGCTTTCTTT. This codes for CASRGTGNTEAFF.

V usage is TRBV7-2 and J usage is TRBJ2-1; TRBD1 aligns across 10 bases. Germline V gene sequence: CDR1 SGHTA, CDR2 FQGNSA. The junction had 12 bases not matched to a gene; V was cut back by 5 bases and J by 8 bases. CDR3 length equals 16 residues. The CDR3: CASSVPRDRGGDEQFF. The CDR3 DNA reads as TGTGCCAGCAGCGTCCCCCGGGACAGGGGTGGCGATGAGCAGTTCTTC.

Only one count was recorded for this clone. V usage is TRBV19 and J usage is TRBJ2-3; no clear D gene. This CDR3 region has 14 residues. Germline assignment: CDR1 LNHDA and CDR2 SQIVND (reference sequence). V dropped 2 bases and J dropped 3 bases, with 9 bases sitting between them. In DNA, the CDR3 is TGTGCCAGTAGTATAAGGCGGAAGACAGATACGCAGTATTTT. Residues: CASSIRRKTDTQYF.